Listed below are T cell receptor beta chains from one sample, sequenced in a study of cytomegalovirus exposure and HLA in healthy donors. This table comes from immunoSEQ multiplex PCR, and its TCRdb copy is limited to in-frame clones, with some not included. Seen here are about 160,000 clones, about 71% observed once, and the top ten hold about 2.7%. Sequences were obtained from PBMCs. These receptors all come from a woman in her 30s in good health and CMV-seronegative. Both conserved end residues are part of each CDR3. The D gene is left open where the match is weak. Rows give clone size only sometimes, using once, few, many, or a class for an expanded clone.

CDR3 protein	CDR3 DNA	V gene	J gene	clone size	D gene
CASSLARNIQYF	TGTGCCAGCAGCTTGGCACGGAACATTCAGTACTTC	TRBV5-6	TRBJ2-4	.	.
CATSLRQGYYSNQPQHF	TGTGCCACCAGCTTACGACAGGGATATTATAGCAATCAGCCCCAGCATTTT	TRBV15	TRBJ1-5	.	TRBD1
CASTLAGGKETQYF	TGTGCCAGCACCTTGGCGGGGGGGAAGGAGACCCAGTACTTC	TRBV7-9	TRBJ2-5	.	TRBD2
CASSPSGTRGLYF	TGTGCCAGCAGCCCCTCCGGGACTAGAGGTTTATACTTC	TRBV13	TRBJ2-7	.	TRBD2
CASSYWGGSYEQYF	TGTGCCAGCAGTTACTGGGGAGGTTCCTACGAGCAGTACTTC	TRBV6-6	TRBJ2-7	.	.
CAISGGQRTGEETQYF	TGTGCCATCAGTGGGGGGCAGAGGACAGGGGAAGAGACCCAGTACTTC	TRBV10-3	TRBJ2-5	.	TRBD1
CASSVLQGTGSGYTF	TGTGCCAGCAGCGTTCTCCAAGGGACAGGGAGTGGCTACACCTTC	TRBV9	TRBJ1-2	.	TRBD1
CASSLRNTGELFF	TGTGCCAGCAGTCTGAGGAACACCGGGGAGCTGTTTTTT	TRBV27	TRBJ2-2	.	.
CASSPTLETQYF	TGTGCCAGCAGCCCCACTCTTGAGACCCAGTACTTC	TRBV7-6	TRBJ2-5	.	.
CASRQGADTEAFF	TGTGCCAGCAGGCAAGGAGCTGACACTGAAGCTTTCTTT	TRBV25-1	TRBJ1-1	once	.
CATSRGPASGGYRSYEQYF	TGTGCCACCAGCAGAGGCCCCGCCTCGGGGGGCTACCGCTCCTACGAGCAGTACTTC	TRBV15	TRBJ2-7	few	.
CATSRERSSYNEQFF	TGTGCCACCAGCAGAGAACGGAGCTCCTACAATGAGCAGTTCTTC	TRBV15	TRBJ2-1	few	.
CSSSLYTGDFNSNQPQHF	TGTTCCAGCAGCTTATACACAGGGGACTTTAATAGCAATCAGCCCCAGCATTTT	TRBV7-9	TRBJ1-5	.	TRBD1
CASSRDRGLSDTQYF	TGTGCCAGCAGCCGGGACAGGGGGTTGTCAGATACGCAGTATTTT	TRBV7-3	TRBJ2-3	few	TRBD1
CASSGQEGVETQYF	TGTGCCAGCAGTGGACAGGAAGGAGTAGAGACCCAGTACTTC	TRBV2	TRBJ2-5	.	.
CASSFAGELFF	TGTGCCAGCAGTTTCGCCGGGGAGCTGTTTTTT	TRBV28	TRBJ2-2	.	.
CASSPRRRDGELFF	TGTGCCAGCAGCCCCAGGCGGCGGGACGGGGAGCTGTTTTTT	TRBV7-9	TRBJ2-2	.	.
CASSPRVGGAIYNEQFF	TGTGCCAGTAGCCCAAGAGTTGGGGGGGCGATTTACAATGAGCAGTTCTTC	TRBV19	TRBJ2-1	.	.
CASSVDKRGDGTQYF	TGTGCCAGCAGCGTAGATAAGCGGGGGGACGGGACCCAGTACTTC	TRBV9	TRBJ2-5	.	TRBD2
CASSNQWTSGIQETQYF	TGTGCCAGCAGCAACCAATGGACTAGCGGGATACAAGAGACCCAGTACTTC	TRBV5-8	TRBJ2-5	.	TRBD2
CASSLEGTRYEQYF	TGCGCCAGCAGCTTGGAGGGGACTAGGTACGAGCAGTACTTC	TRBV5-1	TRBJ2-7	.	TRBD2
CASSPLVTNEQYF	TGTGCCAGCTCACCACTTGTGACAAATGAGCAGTACTTC	TRBV18	TRBJ2-7	.	.
CASSLSQSDTQYF	TGTGCCAGCAGCTTAAGCCAATCCGATACGCAGTATTTT	TRBV11-3	TRBJ2-3	few	.
CASSLDTYGNQPQHF	TGTGCCAGCAGCTTAGATACATACGGGAATCAGCCCCAGCATTTT	TRBV7-9	TRBJ1-5	.	.
CSAYFGYGYTF	TGCAGCGCCTATTTCGGCTATGGCTACACCTTC	TRBV29-1	TRBJ1-2	few	.
CATSMGTVSGNTIYF	TGTGCCACCAGCATGGGGACAGTCTCTGGAAACACCATATATTTT	TRBV15	TRBJ1-3	.	TRBD1
CASSPTGLLANYGYTF	TGTGCCAGCAGTCCGACAGGGCTTCTCGCTAACTATGGCTACACCTTC	TRBV27	TRBJ1-2	.	TRBD1
CASSLTGLTIYDTQYF	TGTGCCAGCAGTTTAACGGGACTTACGATTTATGATACGCAGTATTTT	TRBV27	TRBJ2-3	.	.
CASSLTYLGQATNEKLFF	TGTGCCAGCTCGCTTACTTACCTGGGACAGGCAACTAATGAAAAACTGTTTTTT	TRBV18	TRBJ1-4	.	TRBD1
CASSSQVSGNTIYF	TGTGCCAGCAGTTCCCAGGTGTCGGGAAACACCATATATTTT	TRBV27	TRBJ1-3	.	.
CASMRDRGGRYEQYF	TGTGCCAGCATGAGGGACAGGGGAGGAAGGTACGAGCAGTACTTC	TRBV6-1	TRBJ2-7	.	TRBD1
CASSPGGAGELFF	TGTGCCAGCTCCCCCGGAGGTGCCGGGGAGCTGTTTTTT	TRBV28	TRBJ2-2	few	.
CASTQGIETQYF	TGTGCCAGCACGCAGGGAATAGAGACCCAGTACTTC	TRBV25-1	TRBJ2-5	.	.
CASTLGGLHTDTQYF	TGTGCCAGCACTTTGGGGGGACTCCACACAGATACGCAGTATTTT	TRBV28	TRBJ2-3	.	.
CASRGTGGYEQFF	TGTGCCAGCAGAGGGACAGGGGGATATGAGCAGTTCTTC	TRBV2	TRBJ2-1	.	TRBD1
CASSAPLAGGETQYF	TGTGCCAGCAGTGCCCCGCTAGCGGGGGGGGAGACCCAGTACTTC	TRBV28	TRBJ2-5	few	TRBD2
CASSAEGLGEQFF	TGTGCCAGCAGTGCGGAGGGGTTGGGTGAGCAGTTCTTC	TRBV6-1	TRBJ2-1	.	.
CASSVGNLGTGYGYTF	TGTGCCAGCAGCGTAGGAAATCTCGGGACAGGGTATGGCTACACCTTC	TRBV9	TRBJ1-2	.	TRBD1
CSSSSLSRTVNEQYF	TGTTCCAGCAGCTCCCTTTCCCGCACAGTGAACGAGCAGTACTTC	TRBV7-9	TRBJ2-7	.	.
CASRTSGGHLEQYF	TGTGCCAGCAGGACTAGCGGGGGCCATCTGGAGCAGTACTTC	TRBV6-5	TRBJ2-7	.	TRBD2
CASSLVAGRNEQYF	TGCGCCAGCAGCTTAGTAGCGGGAAGAAACGAGCAGTACTTC	TRBV5-1	TRBJ2-7	.	TRBD2
CASSKTGDTEAFF	TGCGCCAGCAGCAAAACAGGGGACACTGAAGCTTTCTTT	TRBV4-1	TRBJ1-1	.	TRBD1
CASSIAGSQPQHF	TGTGCCAGCAGCATTGCAGGGTCTCAGCCCCAGCATTTT	TRBV7-9	TRBJ1-5	.	.